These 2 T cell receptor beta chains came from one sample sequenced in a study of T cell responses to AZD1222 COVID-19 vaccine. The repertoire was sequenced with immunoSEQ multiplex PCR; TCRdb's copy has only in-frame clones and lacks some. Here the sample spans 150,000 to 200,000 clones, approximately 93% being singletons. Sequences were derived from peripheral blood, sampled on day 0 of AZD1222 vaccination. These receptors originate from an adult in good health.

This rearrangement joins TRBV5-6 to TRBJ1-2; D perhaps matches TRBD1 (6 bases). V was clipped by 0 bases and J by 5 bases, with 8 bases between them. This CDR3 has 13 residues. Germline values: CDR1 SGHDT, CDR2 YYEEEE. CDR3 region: CASSLGTAYGYTF. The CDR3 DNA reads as TGTGCCAGCAGCTTGGGGACAGCTTATGGCTACACCTTC.

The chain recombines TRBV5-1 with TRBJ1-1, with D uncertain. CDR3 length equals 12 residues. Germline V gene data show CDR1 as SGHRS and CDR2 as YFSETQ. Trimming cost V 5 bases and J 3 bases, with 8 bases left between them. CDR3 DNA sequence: TGCGCCAGCAGGCTGTCCCACACTGAAGCTTTCTTT. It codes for CASRLSHTEAFF.